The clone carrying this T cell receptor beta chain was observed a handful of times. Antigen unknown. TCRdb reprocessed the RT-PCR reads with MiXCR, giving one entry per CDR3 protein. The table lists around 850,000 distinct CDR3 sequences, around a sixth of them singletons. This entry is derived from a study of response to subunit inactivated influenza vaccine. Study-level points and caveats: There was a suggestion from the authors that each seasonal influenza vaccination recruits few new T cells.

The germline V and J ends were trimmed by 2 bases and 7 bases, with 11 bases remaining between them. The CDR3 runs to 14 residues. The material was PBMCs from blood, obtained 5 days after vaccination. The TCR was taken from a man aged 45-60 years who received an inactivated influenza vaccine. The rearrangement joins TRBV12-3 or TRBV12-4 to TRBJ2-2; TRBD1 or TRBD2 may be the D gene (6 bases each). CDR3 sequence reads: CASSLSRGGGELFF. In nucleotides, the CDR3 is TGTGCCAGCAGTTTATCCAGGGGAGGCGGGGAGCTGTTTTTT.